These 5 T cell receptor beta chains were sequenced from one sample in a study of blood T cell repertoires in COVID-19. The data were produced by immunoSEQ multiplex PCR, yet TCRdb's version contains in-frame clones alone and is incomplete. The profile covers 250,000 or so clones, with more than 80% appearing a single time and 4.1% taken by the ten largest. Sequences were obtained from PBMCs or T cells enriched from blood (not recorded which). Receptor source: a woman in her 30s with acute COVID-19.

This rearrangement joins TRBV7-9 to TRBJ2-2; 9 bases are a match to TRBD1. The V segment lost 1 base and the J segment 5 bases; nucleotides outside the gene matches: 5. Per germline, CDR1 SEHNR and CDR2 FQNEAQ (reference sequence). This CDR3 region has 16 residues. This CDR3 reads CASSLEGTGRTGELFF. CDR3 sequence (DNA): TGTGCCAGCAGCTTAGAGGGGACAGGGCGAACCGGGGAGCTGTTTTTT. The whole variable domain, remainder taken from reference TRBV7-9 and TRBJ2-2, is DTGVSQNPRHKITKRGQNVTFRCDPISEHNRLYWYRQTLGQGPEFLTYFQNEAQLEKSRLLSDRFSAERPKGSFSTLEIQRTEQGDSAMYLCASSLEGTGRTGELFFGEGSRLTVL.

The chain recombines TRBV27 with TRBJ2-4; a possible D gene is TRBD1 (6 bases). This CDR3 spans 11 amino acids. Trimming shortened V by 3 bases and J by 9 bases, and 6 bases separated the two germline ends. Looked up from germline, CDR1 is MNHEY and CDR2 is SMNVEV (reference sequence). Written as DNA, the CDR3 is TGTGCCAGCAGTTTCAGGGGCATTCAGTACTTC. Translating it yields CASSFRGIQYF.

V is TRBV5-6 and J is TRBJ1-5; 8 bases match TRBD1. The CDR3 length is 15 residues. V gave up 2 bases and J gave up 2 bases; unmatched junction bases: 3. Germline V gene sequence: CDR1 SGHDT, CDR2 YYEEEE. CDR3 residues: CASSFGGQGNQPQHF. CDR3 bases: TGTGCCAGCAGCTTTGGGGGACAGGGCAATCAGCCCCAGCATTTT.

The chain couples TRBV29-1 to TRBJ2-1, with 8 bases that match TRBD2. The germline V gene has CDR1 SQVTM and CDR2 ANQGSEA. The CDR3 runs 15 residues. Trimming cost V 3 bases and J 3 bases; bases outside gene matches: 7. The CDR3 DNA sequence: TGCAGCGTTGAGGAAACTAGCGGAGTCTACAATGAGCAGTTCTTC. Its translation is CSVEETSGVYNEQFF.

This clone is a singleton in its sample. The chain links TRBV7-2 to TRBJ2-1, with TRBD2 matching 7 bases. This CDR3 comprises 12 residues. Germline CDR1 is SGHTA and CDR2 is FQGNSA. The trim removed 3 bases at V and 10 bases at J, leaving 3 bases unmatched. In nucleotides, the CDR3 is TGTGCCAGCAGCTTTACTAGCGTAGAGCAGTTCTTC. Protein: CASSFTSVEQFF. The full variable domain, with the rest looked up from reference TRBV7-2 and TRBJ2-1, is GAGVSQSPSNKVTEKGKDVELRCDPISGHTALYWYRQSLGQGLEFLIYFQGNSAPDKSGLPSDRFSAERTGGSVSTLTIQRTQQEDSAVYLCASSFTSVEQFFGPGTRLTVL.